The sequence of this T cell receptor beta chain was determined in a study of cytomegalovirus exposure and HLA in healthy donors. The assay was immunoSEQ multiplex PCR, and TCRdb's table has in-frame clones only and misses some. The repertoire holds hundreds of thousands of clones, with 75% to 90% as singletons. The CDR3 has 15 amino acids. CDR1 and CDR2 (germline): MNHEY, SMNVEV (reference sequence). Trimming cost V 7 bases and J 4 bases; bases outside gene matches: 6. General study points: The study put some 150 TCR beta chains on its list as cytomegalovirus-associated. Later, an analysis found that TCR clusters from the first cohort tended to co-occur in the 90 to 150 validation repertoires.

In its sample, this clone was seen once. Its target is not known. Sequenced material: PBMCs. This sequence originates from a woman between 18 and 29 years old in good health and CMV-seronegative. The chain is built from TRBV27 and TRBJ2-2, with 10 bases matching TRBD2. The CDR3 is CASKLAGVGTGELFF. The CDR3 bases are TGTGCCAGCAAGCTAGCGGGAGTCGGCACCGGGGAGCTGTTTTTT.